This T cell receptor (beta chain) came from a study of CD8+ T cells in alopecia areata. Isolated RNA was reverse transcribed into cDNA used as the sequencing template. Method: immunoSEQ multiplex PCR; TCRdb's copy keeps in-frame clones and lacks some. The sample has 200,000 to 250,000 clones; approximately 61% are singletons. The CDR3 is 13 residues long. Germline lookup yields CDR1 SEHNR and CDR2 FQNEAQ (reference sequence). V was shortened by 1 base and J by 3 bases, with 6 bases between the two germline ends. This specimen was CD4+ T cells sorted from blood, taken at week 0. V usage is TRBV7-9 and J usage is TRBJ1-1; D not resolved. This clonotype was sampled from a human donor with alopecia areata. DNA of the CDR3: TGTGCCAGCAGCTTAGTCGGGGACACTGAAGCTTTCTTT. It encodes CASSLVGDTEAFF. Together with reference TRBV7-9 and TRBJ1-1, the CDR3 gives the full variable domain: DTGVSQNPRHKITKRGQNVTFRCDPISEHNRLYWYRQTLGQGPEFLTYFQNEAQLEKSRLLSDRFSAERPKGSFSTLEIQRTEQGDSAMYLCASSLVGDTEAFFGQGTRLTVV.